This TCR beta chain was identified in a study of CD8+ T cells in alopecia areata. The sample holds a few counts of this clone. RNA, once extracted, was reverse transcribed into cDNA for use as the sequencing template. TCRdb's copy holds only in-frame clones and misses some; the assay was immunoSEQ multiplex PCR. This sample has about 200,000 clones, with around three fifths found just once. Sequencing used CD4+ T cells sorted from blood, obtained at week 0. The TCR originated in a human donor with alopecia areata.

The CDR3 DNA reads as TGTGCCAGCAGCTTATGGACAGGGAACACTGAAGCTTTCTTT. Its protein product is CASSLWTGNTEAFF. V and J are TRBV14 and TRBJ1-1; 7 nucleotides line up with TRBD1. The CDR3 runs to 14 residues. Unmatched junction bases numbered 4, after V lost 5 bases and J lost 1 base. CDR1 is SGHDN and CDR2 is FVKESK in the germline V gene.